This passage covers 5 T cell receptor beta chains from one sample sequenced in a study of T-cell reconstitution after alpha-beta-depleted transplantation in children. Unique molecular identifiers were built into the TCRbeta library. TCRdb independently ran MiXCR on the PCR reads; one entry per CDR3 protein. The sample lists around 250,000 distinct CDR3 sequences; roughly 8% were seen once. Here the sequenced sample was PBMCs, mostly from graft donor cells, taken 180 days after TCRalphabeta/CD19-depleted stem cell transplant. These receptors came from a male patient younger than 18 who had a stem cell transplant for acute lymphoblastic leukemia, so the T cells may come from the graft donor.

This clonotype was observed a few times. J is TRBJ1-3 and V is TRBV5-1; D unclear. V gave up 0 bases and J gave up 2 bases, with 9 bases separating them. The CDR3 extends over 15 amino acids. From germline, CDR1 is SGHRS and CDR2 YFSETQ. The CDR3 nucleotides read TGCGCCAGCAGCTTGGACAGTGGGACTGGAAACACCATATATTTT. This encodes CASSLDSGTGNTIYF.

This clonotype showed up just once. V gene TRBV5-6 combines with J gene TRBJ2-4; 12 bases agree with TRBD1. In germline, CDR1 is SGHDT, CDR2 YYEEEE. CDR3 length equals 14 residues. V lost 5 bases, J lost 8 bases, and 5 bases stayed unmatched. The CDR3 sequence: CASRGQGARDIQYF. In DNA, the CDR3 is TGTGCCAGCAGGGGACAGGGGGCAAGAGACATTCAGTACTTC.

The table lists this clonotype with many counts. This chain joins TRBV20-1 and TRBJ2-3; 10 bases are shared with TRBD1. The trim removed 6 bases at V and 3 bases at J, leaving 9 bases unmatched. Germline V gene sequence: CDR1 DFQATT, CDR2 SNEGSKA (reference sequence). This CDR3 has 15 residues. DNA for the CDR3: TGCAGTGCGCCGCAGGACAGGGGGGGAACAGATACGCAGTATTTT. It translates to CSAPQDRGGTDTQYF.

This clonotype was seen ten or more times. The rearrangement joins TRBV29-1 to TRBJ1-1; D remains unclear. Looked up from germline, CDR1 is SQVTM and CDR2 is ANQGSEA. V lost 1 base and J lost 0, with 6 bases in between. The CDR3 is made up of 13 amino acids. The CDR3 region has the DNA TGCAGCGTTGAAGGGCGTTTGAACACTGAAGCTTTCTTT. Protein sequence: CSVEGRLNTEAFF.

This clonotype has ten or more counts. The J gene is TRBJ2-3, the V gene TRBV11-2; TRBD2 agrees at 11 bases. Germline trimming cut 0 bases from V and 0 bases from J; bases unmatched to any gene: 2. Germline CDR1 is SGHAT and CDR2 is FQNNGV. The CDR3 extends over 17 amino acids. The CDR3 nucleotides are TGTGCCAGCAGCTTAGAGATAGCGGGGGGGAGCACAGATACGCAGTATTTT. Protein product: CASSLEIAGGSTDTQYF. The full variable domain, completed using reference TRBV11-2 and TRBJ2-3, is EAGVAQSPRYKIIEKRQSVAFWCNPISGHATLYWYQQILGQGPKLLIQFQNNGVVDDSQLPKDRFSAERLKGVDSTLKIQPAKLEDSAVYLCASSLEIAGGSTDTQYFGPGTRLTVL.